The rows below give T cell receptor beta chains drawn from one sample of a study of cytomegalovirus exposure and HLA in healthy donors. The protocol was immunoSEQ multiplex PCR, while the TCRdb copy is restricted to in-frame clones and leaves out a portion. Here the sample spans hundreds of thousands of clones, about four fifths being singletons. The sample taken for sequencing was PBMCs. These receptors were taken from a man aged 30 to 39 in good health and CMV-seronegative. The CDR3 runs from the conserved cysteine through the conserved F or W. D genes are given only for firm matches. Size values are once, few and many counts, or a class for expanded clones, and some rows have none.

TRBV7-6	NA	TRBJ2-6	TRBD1	TGTGCCAGCAGCTCCACAGGGGGCGAATACTCTGGGGCCAGCGTCCTGACTTTC	CASSSTGGEYSGASVLTF
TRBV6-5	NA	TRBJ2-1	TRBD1	TGTGCCAGCAGTTACTCTGGGACAGCTCACAATGAGCAGTTCTTC	CASSYSGTAHNEQFF
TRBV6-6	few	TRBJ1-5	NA	TGTGCCAGTAAAGGGGATCAAATTGGCAATCAGCCCCAGCATTTT	CASKGDQIGNQPQHF
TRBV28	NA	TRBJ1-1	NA	TGTGCCAGCAGTTTTGTGACAGGTAACACTGAAGCTTTCTTT	CASSFVTGNTEAFF
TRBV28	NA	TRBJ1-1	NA	TGTGCCAGCAGTCCTCCAGGGTGGGACACTGAAGCTTTCTTT	CASSPPGWDTEAFF
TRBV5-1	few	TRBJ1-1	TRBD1	TGCGCCAGCAGCAGCACAGGGGCCACTGAAGCTTTCTTT	CASSSTGATEAFF
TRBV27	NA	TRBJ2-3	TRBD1	TGTGCCAGCAGTTCGACCCGGGACAGGCGTCGCACAGATACGCAGTATTTT	CASSSTRDRRRTDTQYF
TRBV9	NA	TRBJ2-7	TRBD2	TGTGCCAGCAGCGTAGGGCCTAGCGGCTCCTACGAGCAGTACTTC	CASSVGPSGSYEQYF
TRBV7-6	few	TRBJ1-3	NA	TGTGCCAGCAGCTTAGGACAGGACCCCTCTGGAAACACCATATATTTT	CASSLGQDPSGNTIYF
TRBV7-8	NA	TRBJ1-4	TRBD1	TGTGCCAGCAGTAACCCAGGGGGACGGGAAAAACTGTTTTTT	CASSNPGGREKLFF
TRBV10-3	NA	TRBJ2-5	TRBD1	TGTGCCATCAGTTCTGTTGGGACAGGGCAAGAGACCCAGTACTTC	CAISSVGTGQETQYF
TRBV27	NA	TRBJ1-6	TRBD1	TGTGCCAGCAGGCGGGACAGGCCCAATTCACCCCTCCACTTC	CASRRDRPNSPLHF
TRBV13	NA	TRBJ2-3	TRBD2	TGTGCCAGCAGCCTGCGACTAGCCCACGTCACAGATACGCAGTATTTT	CASSLRLAHVTDTQYF
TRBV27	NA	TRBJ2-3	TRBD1	TGTGCCAGCAGTTCTACAGGGGATCGCGCAGATACGCAGTATTTT	CASSSTGDRADTQYF
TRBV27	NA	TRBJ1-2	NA	TGTGCCAGCAGTTTGGGGGGGGGAAGCGGCTACACCTTC	CASSLGGGSGYTF
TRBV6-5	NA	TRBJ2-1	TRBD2	TGTGCCAGCAGAATCACTAGCGGGGGATACAATGAGCAGTTCTTC	CASRITSGGYNEQFF
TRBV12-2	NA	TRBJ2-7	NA	TGTGCAAGTCGCCTACTGACTAGCGGGGAATACGAGCAGTACTTC	CASRLLTSGEYEQYF